The 15 T cell receptor beta chains below were found in one sample sequenced in a study of cytotoxic CD8 clonotypes in ibrutinib-treated CLL (dated by TCRdb to about 2021). The time point label, as the study defines it: 12 months on ibrutinib. The library was built by means of the immunoSEQ multiplex PCR assay. TCRdb provides this immuneACCESS table in a form limited to in-frame rearrangements. Some clones are lacking; in checked studies, under half of them reflect an unresolved V gene, and why the rest are absent is not known. Counted in this sample were hundreds of thousands of clones; roughly 77% of them appeared once. Jointly, the top ten make up roughly 5.8% of the sample. The sample here was PBMCs, taken after 12 months of ibrutinib treatment. The receptor source for this set is a human donor with chronic lymphocytic leukemia.

The V gene is TRBV5-6, the J gene TRBJ1-1; TRBD1 is a possible D gene (6 bases). Trimming took off 0 bases at V and 8 bases at J, with 8 bases between the two ends. The CDR3 has 12 residues. CDR1 is SGHDT and CDR2 is YYEEEE in the germline V gene. DNA of the CDR3: TGTGCCAGCAGCTTGGGGGGGCAGGAAGCTTTCTTT. Residues: CASSLGGQEAFF.

This chain uses TRBV18 with TRBJ1-5; TRBD1 is a possible D gene (6 bases). This CDR3 spans 16 amino acids. V dropped 5 bases and J dropped 0 bases, with 14 bases sitting between them. The V gene's germline CDR1 is KGHSH and CDR2 LQKENI. The CDR3, as DNA: TGTGCCAGCTCAGGCGGGACATCTAATAGCAATCAGCCCCAGCATTTT. This translates into CASSGGTSNSNQPQHF.

The chain employs TRBV30 and TRBJ1-2; 8 bases map to TRBD1. There are 15 residues in the CDR3. CDR1 GTSNPN and CDR2 SVGIG come from the germline V gene (reference sequence). V was pared by 3 bases and J by 8 bases, with 14 bases of the junction left unmatched. The CDR3 region has the DNA TGTGCCTGGAGAGGGTGGTACAGGGGGGCCCAGGGCTACACCTTC. It encodes CAWRGWYRGAQGYTF.

The genes are TRBV29-1 and TRBJ2-7, with 10 positions matching TRBD2. The germline gives CDR1 SQVTM, CDR2 ANQGSEA. The CDR3 has 14 amino acids. Trimming at V came to 5 bases and at J to 7 bases, leaving 11 bases not matched to a gene. The CDR3 loop is CSVYGLAGAGEQYF. The CDR3 nucleotides are TGCAGCGTTTATGGGCTAGCGGGAGCAGGTGAGCAGTACTTC.

The gene calls are TRBV4-1 and TRBJ1-5; D ambiguous. V dropped 6 bases and J dropped 0 bases, with 15 bases sitting between them. The CDR3 runs to 16 residues. Germline V lookup: CDR1 MGHRA, CDR2 YSYEKL. As DNA, the CDR3 is TGCGCCAGCAGTTCGGGAGGGAGGTATAGCAATCAGCCCCAGCATTTT. Encoded protein: CASSSGGRYSNQPQHF.

The V and J genes are TRBV5-1 and TRBJ2-7; 12 nucleotides agree with TRBD2. The CDR3 sequence is 18 residues long. After removal of 4 bases from V and 2 bases from J, the junction contained 13 bases not matched to a gene. Germline CDR1 reads SGHRS; CDR2 reads YFSETQ. The DNA for the CDR3 is TGCGCCAGCAGCCCCAGGACTAGCGGGATTACCCTTACCTACGAGCAGTACTTC. It yields the protein CASSPRTSGITLTYEQYF.

The CDR3 reads CASRAKETQYF. The CDR3 DNA reads TGTGCCAGCAGGGCAAAAGAGACCCAGTACTTC. This chain links TRBV6-1 with TRBJ2-5, with D uncertain. With 6 bases removed from V and 3 bases from J, the gap between germline ends came to 5 bases. The germline gives CDR1 MNHNS, CDR2 SASEGT. The CDR3 consists of 11 residues.

This clone was observed a single time. V is TRBV5-1 and J is TRBJ1-2; D is perhaps TRBD1 (6 bases). V was cut by 3 bases and J by 5 bases, with 20 bases left in between. Per germline, CDR1 SGHRS and CDR2 YFSETQ. CDR3 length: 16 residues. The CDR3 region has the DNA TGCGCCAGCAGCTGGGCCCCGGACAGCAGTGGGTATGGCTACACCTTC. It is translated as CASSWAPDSSGYGYTF.

The CDR3 DNA reads TGTGCCAGCAGCTTAACCGGGACAGTGAACACTGAAGCTTTCTTT. Its protein product is CASSLTGTVNTEAFF. The chain carries TRBV7-3 and TRBJ1-1; 7 positions match TRBD1. Trimming at V came to 0 bases and at J to 0 bases, leaving 1 base not matched to a gene. The CDR3 covers 15 residues. The germline CDR1 and CDR2 sequences are SGHTA and FQGTGA.

V usage is TRBV6-1 and J usage is TRBJ2-1; the match to TRBD2 covers 8 bases. CDR1 and CDR2 from the germline V gene are MNHNS and SASEGT. With 5 bases clipped from V and 4 bases from J, the junction kept 4 bases outside the gene matches. The CDR3 loop spans 14 amino acids. CDR3 in amino acids: CASSQQRGYNEQFF. For the CDR3, the DNA is TGTGCCAGCAGTCAGCAGCGGGGGTACAATGAGCAGTTCTTC.

This CDR3 is CASTKEGQGEGQPQHF. The CDR3 coding sequence is TGCGCCAGCACCAAAGAGGGACAGGGAGAGGGTCAGCCCCAGCATTTT. The chain combines TRBV4-1 with TRBJ1-5; 9 nucleotides line up with TRBD1. The CDR3 runs to 16 residues. Per germline, CDR1 MGHRA and CDR2 YSYEKL. With V trimmed by 7 bases and J by 6 bases, 13 bases remained unmatched.

The V gene is TRBV7-9, the J gene TRBJ1-2, with D possibly TRBD1 on 6 matching bases. The ends were cut back, 6 bases at V and 4 bases at J, with 18 bases in the middle. Germline CDR1 SEHNR, CDR2 FQNEAQ (reference sequence). The CDR3 has 15 residues. CDR3 residues: CASSPPAAGVYGYTF. Here the CDR3 DNA reads TGTGCCAGCAGTCCCCCGGCAGCAGGGGTCTATGGCTACACCTTC. Based on the CDR3 plus reference TRBV7-9 and TRBJ1-2, the full variable domain is DTGVSQNPRHKITKRGQNVTFRCDPISEHNRLYWYRQTLGQGPEFLTYFQNEAQLEKSRLLSDRFSAERPKGSFSTLEIQRTEQGDSAMYLCASSPPAAGVYGYTFGSGTRLTVV.

The rearrangement joins TRBV29-1 to TRBJ1-2, with D perhaps matching TRBD1 (6 bases). The CDR3 has 15 amino acids. The V end lost 4 bases, the J end lost 0 bases, and 15 bases lay between the germline ends. From germline, CDR1 is SQVTM and CDR2 ANQGSEA. The CDR3 nucleotides read TGCAGCGTTGGTCGGGGGTGGGACACTAACTATGGCTACACCTTC. The encoded protein is CSVGRGWDTNYGYTF.

In its sample, this clone was seen once. This chain links TRBV30 with TRBJ2-3; TRBD2 aligns across 8 bases. Germline V gene sequence: CDR1 GTSNPN, CDR2 SVGIG (reference sequence). The CDR3 has 15 residues. V was pared by 2 bases and J by 2 bases, with 6 bases of the junction left unmatched. CDR3 loop: CAWSRLAGPTDTQYF. The DNA of the CDR3 is TGTGCCTGGAGTAGGTTAGCGGGGCCCACAGATACGCAGTATTTT.

Only one count was recorded for this clone. V gene TRBV7-9 combines with J gene TRBJ1-2; D is perhaps TRBD1 (5 bases). V was shortened by 7 bases and J by 4 bases, with 19 bases between the two germline ends. Germline lookup yields CDR1 SEHNR and CDR2 FQNEAQ (reference sequence). The CDR3 has 15 residues. CDR3 sequence: CASKGLKNSFYGYTF. The CDR3 bases are TGTGCCAGCAAGGGACTAAAAAACAGCTTCTATGGCTACACCTTC.